This TCR beta chain was sequenced for a study of spatial heterogeneity in lung cancer. Study overall: Raw reads showed each unique TCR and UMI combination turning up more than ten times on average. Study-level results: TCRs found ubiquitously expanded in tumor appeared in blood more at resection than at follow-up.

Indicated time point: sample taken at primary tumor resection. Unsorted whole RNA of tumor, nontumor lung or frozen PBMC was sequenced. 72 TRACERx patients with early, untreated non-small cell lung cancer donated samples. This clonotype has a handful of counts. What it recognizes is unknown. The presence of a unique molecular identifier marked each TCR cDNA molecule. Using its own MiXCR run on the 5' RACE reads, TCRdb lists one record per CDR3 protein. The sample has 89,000 or so distinct CDR3 sequences; around 21% are singletons. CDR3 length: 16 amino acids. After removal of 0 bases from V and 5 bases from J, the junction contained 9 bases not matched to a gene. The germline gives CDR1 MGHRA, CDR2 YSYEKL.

This sequence was found in a male donor with early-stage non-small cell lung cancer. This sequence joins TRBV4-1 and TRBJ2-7; 8 bases map to TRBD1. Specimen: PBMCs, collected at surgery. CDR3: CASSQDLGAGGNEQYF. CDR3 coding DNA: TGCGCCAGCAGCCAAGATCTCGGGGCAGGGGGCAACGAGCAGTACTTC.